These 9 T cell receptor beta chains came from one sample sequenced in a study of T cells after yellow fever vaccination. TCRdb re-analysed the 5' RACE reads in MiXCR, keeping a single row per CDR3 protein. This table has about 360,000 distinct CDR3 sequences, around 6.5% appearing once. This specimen was PBMCs, taken 5 days after the yellow fever booster vaccination. These receptors were taken from a man aged 30-40 years who received the YFV17D yellow fever vaccine.

This clonotype has just a few counts. The genes are TRBV11-2 and TRBJ1-5; possibly TRBD1 for D (5 bases). Germline CDR1 and CDR2: SGHAT and FQNNGV. The V end was cut by 5 bases, the J end by 4 bases, with 18 bases between. This CDR3 spans 16 amino acids. In nucleotides, the CDR3 is TGTGCCAGCAGCCCCGGGCGGGACGAGAGAAATCAGCCCCAGCATTTT. Translated, it gives CASSPGRDERNQPQHF.

This clonotype was counted a few times. The chain recombines TRBV5-4 with TRBJ2-7, with 10 nucleotides matching TRBD1. Looked up from germline, CDR1 is SGHNT and CDR2 is YYREEE (reference sequence). This CDR3 is built from 14 residues. Trimming cost V 5 bases and J 4 bases; bases outside gene matches: 6. The CDR3 spells CASRSGQGMYEQYF. CDR3 nucleotides: TGTGCCAGCAGATCGGGACAGGGGATGTACGAGCAGTACTTC.

With respect to this clonotype: An end of the junction differs from the germline gene, which may be a read error. The genes are TRBV11-2 and TRBJ2-1; the match to TRBD2 covers 10 bases. Germline V gene sequence: CDR1 SGHAT, CDR2 FQNNGV. The CDR3 is made up of 15 amino acids. CDR3 DNA sequence: TGTGCCAGCAGCCAAGCGGGAGGGACAACCAATGAGCAGTCCTTC. Protein product: CASSQAGGTTNEQSF.

This sequence joins TRBV7-9 and TRBJ1-1; D is ambiguous. The V gene's germline CDR1 is SEHNR and CDR2 FQNEAQ (reference sequence). The CDR3 sequence is 15 residues long. The V end was cut by 5 bases, the J end by 3 bases, with 16 bases between. CDR3 in amino acids: CASSRLAGFDTEAFF. The CDR3 bases are TGTGCCAGCAGCCGCCTAGCGGGGTTTGACACTGAAGCTTTCTTT.

The table lists this clonotype with a few counts. The chain is built from TRBV28 and TRBJ2-1, with D perhaps matching TRBD2 (7 bases). This CDR3 region has 15 residues. Trimming cost V 4 bases and J 7 bases, with 17 bases left between them. The germline gives CDR1 MDHEN, CDR2 SYDVKM. The CDR3 nucleotides read TGTGCCAGCAGTTCCCCCGGAGGGGGGGGGAATGAGCAGTTCTTC. Amino acid sequence: CASSSPGGGGNEQFF.

This chain connects TRBV20-1 to TRBJ2-3; 10 bases line up with TRBD2. Germline CDR1 and CDR2: DFQATT and SNEGSKA (reference sequence). The CDR3 runs 15 residues. The V segment lost 4 bases and the J segment 1 base; nucleotides outside the gene matches: 5. CDR3 loop: CSAKGLAGGTDTQYF. DNA of the CDR3: TGCAGTGCTAAAGGCCTAGCGGGAGGCACAGATACGCAGTATTTT.

This clonotype has more than one count but fewer than ten. The chain joins TRBV18 to TRBJ2-1; D ambiguous. This CDR3 spans 12 amino acids. The V end lost 8 bases, the J end lost 13 bases, and 18 bases lay between the germline ends. Germline CDR1 and CDR2: KGHSH and LQKENI. The CDR3 reads CASRPNRINQFF. The CDR3 DNA reads TGTGCCAGCCGCCCAAACCGGATTAACCAGTTCTTC.

The V gene is TRBV2, the J gene TRBJ2-2; no definite D call. The V gene lost 8 bases and the J gene lost 6 bases, with 13 bases spanning the gap. CDR1 and CDR2 from the germline V gene are SNHLY and FYNNEI. The CDR3 spans 13 residues. The CDR3 protein is CASGVGYPGELFF. DNA for the CDR3: TGTGCCAGCGGGGTTGGATACCCCGGGGAGCTGTTTTTT.

This clonotype has at least ten counts. The CDR3 DNA reads TGTGCCAGCAGCCTCATCCCCGACATGGGCGAGCAGTACTTC. This translates into CASSLIPDMGEQYF. V usage is TRBV7-2 and J usage is TRBJ2-7; D unresolved. Germline assignment: CDR1 SGHTA and CDR2 FQGNSA. The CDR3 loop spans 14 amino acids. V lost 5 bases, J lost 6 bases, and 17 bases lay in between.